The 26 T cell receptor beta chains presented below share a single source sample, sequenced in a study of T cell responses to AZD1222 COVID-19 vaccine. Libraries were prepared by immunoSEQ multiplex PCR; TCRdb keeps only in-frame clonotypes and omits some of them. The table includes about 110,000 clones, 92% detected once. The starting material was peripheral blood, obtained 28 days after the second AZD1222 dose. These receptors came from an adult who received the AZD1222 COVID-19 vaccine.

V gene TRBV6-4 combines with J gene TRBJ2-3, with 7 bases lining up with TRBD2. CDR3 size: 15 residues. Per germline, CDR1 MRHNA and CDR2 SNTAGT. The J segment lost 2 bases and the V segment lost 6 bases, leaving 8 bases of the junction unmatched. The CDR3 spells CASRVSSGFTDTQYF. The CDR3 DNA follows: TGTGCCAGCAGAGTTTCTAGCGGTTTCACAGATACGCAGTATTTT.

The J gene is TRBJ2-1, the V gene TRBV6-5, with D possibly TRBD1 on 6 matching bases. Germline values: CDR1 MNHEY, CDR2 SVGAGI. This CDR3 is built from 15 residues. With 1 base removed from V and 7 bases from J, the gap between germline ends came to 14 bases. The DNA of the CDR3 is TGTGCCAGCAGTTACTGGGCTGACAGGAGTAATGAGCAGTTCTTC. This encodes CASSYWADRSNEQFF.

This clone was detected a few times. The J gene is TRBJ1-5, the V gene TRBV7-9, with D perhaps TRBD1 (5 bases). V lost 2 bases, J lost 10 bases, and 15 bases lay in between. Germline-derived CDR1 and CDR2 are SEHNR and FQNEAQ (reference sequence). The CDR3 is 14 amino acids. In nucleotides, the CDR3 is TGTGCCAGCAGCTTAACTGGGGGGTTGAGCCCCCAGCATTTT. Translating it yields CASSLTGGLSPQHF.

J is TRBJ1-2 and V is TRBV3-1 (or the pseudogene TRBV3-2), with 7 bases that match TRBD1. The V segment lost 6 bases and the J segment 7 bases; nucleotides outside the gene matches: 11. The CDR3 contains 14 residues. Germline CDR1 LGHDT, CDR2 YNNKEL (reference sequence). CDR3 sequence: CASRGTEKGAGYTF. The CDR3 DNA sequence: TGTGCCAGCAGGGGGACAGAGAAGGGTGCTGGCTACACCTTC.

The chain carries TRBV18 and TRBJ2-7; 8 positions agree with TRBD1. The V and J ends lost 3 bases and 2 bases, in that order; junction bases with no gene match: 12. Germline CDR1 and CDR2: KGHSH and LQKENI. The CDR3 totals 17 residues. The CDR3 sequence is CASSPLGTGDVAYEQYF. The CDR3 DNA reads as TGTGCCAGCTCACCGCTGGGGACAGGCGACGTCGCCTACGAGCAGTACTTC.

This sequence joins TRBV4-2 and TRBJ2-2; D not resolved. With 4 bases removed from V and 8 bases from J, the gap between germline ends came to 8 bases. Germline V lookup: CDR1 LGHNA, CDR2 YNFKEQ. CDR3 length equals 12 residues. Here the CDR3 reads CASSPRWGELFF. In DNA, the CDR3 is TGTGCCAGCAGCCCGAGGTGGGGGGAGCTGTTTTTT.

This chain uses TRBV9 with TRBJ1-2, with D maybe TRBD1 (5 bases). The germline V gene encodes CDR1 SGDLS and CDR2 YYNGEE. Trimming removed 4 bases at V and 0 bases at J, with 13 bases between. The CDR3 covers 15 residues. The CDR3 loop reads CASSRRDLTNYGYTF. The CDR3 nucleotides read TGTGCCAGCAGCCGGAGGGACCTTACTAACTATGGCTACACCTTC.

The chain links TRBV5-6 to TRBJ2-1; TRBD1 matches at 9 bases. CDR1 is SGHDT, CDR2 YYEEEE, per germline. The trim removed 0 bases at V and 4 bases at J, leaving 5 bases unmatched. CDR3 length: 16 residues. The CDR3 spells CASSLEGQGIYNEQFF. In DNA form, the CDR3 reads TGTGCCAGCAGCTTGGAGGGACAGGGAATTTACAATGAGCAGTTCTTC.

V gene TRBV6-1 combines with J gene TRBJ2-5; possibly TRBD1 for D (6 bases). V was cut by 3 bases and J by 5 bases, with 13 bases left in between. Germline assignment: CDR1 MNHNS and CDR2 SASEGT. This CDR3 is 14 amino acids long. The CDR3 spells CASSDPWGRETQYF. The CDR3 bases are TGTGCCAGCAGTGACCCCTGGGGGCGGGAGACCCAGTACTTC.

V gene TRBV12-2 combines with J gene TRBJ1-5; the listed D gene, TRBD1, was not tested against the DNA. TRBV12-2 is a recognized pseudogene. This CDR3 is built from 19 residues. CDR3 amino acids: CASRLVSNTDKYSNQPQHF. The CDR3 DNA sequence: TGTGCAAGTCGCTTAGTTTCAAATACGGACAAGTATAGCAATCAGCCCCAGCATTTT.

This chain uses TRBV6-5 with TRBJ1-3; D not resolved. Germline CDR1 reads MNHEY; CDR2 reads SVGAGI. The CDR3 contains 16 residues. With 0 bases removed from V and 3 bases from J, the gap between germline ends came to 12 bases. The CDR3 sequence: CASSYSGVALGNTIYF. CDR3 coding DNA: TGTGCCAGCAGTTACTCGGGTGTGGCTCTTGGAAACACCATATATTTT.

The rearrangement uses TRBV6-6 and TRBJ1-2; D remains unclear. CDR3 size: 12 residues. Germline V CDR1 and CDR2: MNHNY, SVGAGI (reference sequence). Between the trimmed V and J ends, which lost 5 bases and 2 bases, there was a span of 6 bases. The CDR3 DNA sequence: TGTGCCAGCAGTCCGAAGAACTATGGCTACACCTTC. Residues: CASSPKNYGYTF.

The chain combines TRBV7-9 with TRBJ1-6; 7 bases match TRBD1. CDR1 SEHNR and CDR2 FQNEAQ come from the germline V gene (reference sequence). The CDR3 is 15 residues long. V gave up 1 base and J gave up 7 bases; unmatched junction bases: 4. CDR3 residues: CASSLGQGDNSPLHF. The CDR3 nucleotides are TGTGCCAGCAGCTTAGGTCAGGGGGACAATTCACCCCTCCACTTT.

The chain carries TRBV18 and TRBJ1-1; D perhaps matches TRBD1 (5 bases). V lost 3 bases and J lost 0, with 5 bases in between. Germline lookup yields CDR1 KGHSH and CDR2 LQKENI. This CDR3 comprises 13 residues. The CDR3 spells CASSPTVNTEAFF. The CDR3 DNA reads as TGTGCCAGCTCACCGACAGTGAACACTGAAGCTTTCTTT.

V usage is TRBV2 and J usage is TRBJ1-1; TRBD1 might be the D (5 bases). The germline V and J ends were trimmed by 4 bases and 8 bases, with 11 bases remaining between them. Germline-derived CDR1 and CDR2 are SNHLY and FYNNEI. The CDR3 contains 12 residues. The CDR3 here is CASSVRGEEAFF. The CDR3 DNA reads TGTGCCAGCAGTGTTCGGGGGGAGGAAGCTTTCTTT.

The chain carries TRBV27 and TRBJ2-7; D is unresolved. The CDR3 length is 15 residues. V lost 3 bases, J lost 3 bases, and 15 bases lay in between. Germline V gives CDR1 MNHEY, CDR2 SMNVEV (reference sequence). This chain's CDR3 is CASSFLGVSDYEQYF. DNA of the CDR3: TGTGCCAGCAGTTTCCTCGGAGTCTCAGACTACGAGCAGTACTTC.

The chain employs TRBV18 and TRBJ1-3, with D hard to call. Trimming took 5 bases from V and 5 from J, leaving 19 bases between them. The CDR3 is 16 amino acids. Germline assignment: CDR1 KGHSH and CDR2 LQKENI. The CDR3 DNA reads as TGTGCCAGCTCATCCCAGGCGCCGGGTACTAGAAACACCATATATTTT. Translation: CASSSQAPGTRNTIYF.

This chain joins TRBV5-1 and TRBJ2-3; TRBD1 is a possible D gene (6 bases). CDR1 is SGHRS, CDR2 YFSETQ, per germline. This CDR3 region has 15 residues. The V and J ends lost 7 bases and 0 bases respectively, with 15 bases between them. The CDR3 bases are TGCGCCAGCTTTAAAGGGGGTTCTAGCACAGATACGCAGTATTTT. Translation: CASFKGGSSTDTQYF.

This chain links TRBV11-2 with TRBJ2-1, with 11 nucleotides matching TRBD2. Germline CDR1 reads SGHAT; CDR2 reads FQNNGV. Losses at the gene ends were 0 bases for V and 2 bases for J; bases not matched to a gene: 9. This CDR3 spans 19 amino acids. The CDR3 spells CASSLEASGGSPTYNEQFF. The CDR3 coding sequence is TGTGCCAGCAGCTTAGAGGCTAGCGGGGGGTCCCCAACCTACAATGAGCAGTTCTTC.

The chain is built from TRBV5-4 and TRBJ2-1, with TRBD1 as a possible D gene (6 bases). Germline V gives CDR1 SGHNT, CDR2 YYREEE (reference sequence). This CDR3 region has 16 residues. Trimming took off 1 base at V and 4 bases at J, with 15 bases between the two ends. CDR3 DNA: TGTGCCAGCAGCTTGACGGACAGTCTACTATACAATGAGCAGTTCTTC. Encoded protein: CASSLTDSLLYNEQFF.

This clone was recorded only once. The chain joins TRBV6-4 to TRBJ1-2, with D hard to call. The CDR3 length is 11 residues. Trimming cost V 2 bases and J 4 bases, with 2 bases left between them. Germline values: CDR1 MRHNA, CDR2 SNTAGT. The CDR3 nucleotides are TGTGCCAGCAGTGACAGCTATGGCTACACCTTC. Translation gives CASSDSYGYTF.

The V gene is TRBV5-6, the J gene TRBJ1-1; the D gene is possibly TRBD1 (5 bases). Germline CDR1 reads SGHDT; CDR2 reads YYEEEE. The CDR3 has 11 residues. Deletions cut 2 bases from V and 11 bases from J, with 10 bases between. CDR3 nucleotide sequence: TGTGCCAGCAGCTTATCAGGGCGCGCTTTCTTT. It is translated as CASSLSGRAFF.

CDR3 protein: CASDRPGTNYGYTF. CDR3 sequence (DNA): TGTGCCAGCGACCGCCCCGGGACTAACTATGGCTACACCTTC. The chain employs TRBV9 and TRBJ1-2; no definite D call. The CDR3 has 14 amino acids. V was trimmed by 7 bases and J by 0 bases, leaving 13 bases between them. In germline, CDR1 is SGDLS, CDR2 YYNGEE.

In this sample, this clone turned up a few times. The sample has other DNA sequences that encode this CDR3 too. The rearrangement joins TRBV9 to TRBJ1-1, with 8 bases identical to TRBD1. V shed 3 bases, J shed 4 bases, and the junction held 5 bases outside the gene matches. From germline, CDR1 is SGDLS and CDR2 YYNGEE. This CDR3 spans 14 amino acids. The CDR3 reads CASSAQTGGTEAFF. As DNA, the CDR3 is TGTGCCAGCAGCGCCCAAACAGGGGGCACTGAAGCTTTCTTT.

In this sample, this clone turned up once. The chain recombines TRBV4-1 with TRBJ2-1; D remains ambiguous. The germline gives CDR1 MGHRA, CDR2 YSYEKL. The V end lost 1 base, the J end lost 7 bases, and 14 bases lay between the germline ends. The CDR3 runs to 15 residues. The CDR3 loop is CASSQVPTPGNEQFF. As DNA, the CDR3 is TGCGCCAGCAGCCAAGTTCCGACCCCGGGTAATGAGCAGTTCTTC.

This clone has just one count. The chain links TRBV18 to TRBJ2-3, with 7 positions matching TRBD2. CDR3 length: 15 amino acids. Germline V gene lookup returns CDR1 KGHSH and CDR2 LQKENI. Trimming removed 6 bases from V and 5 bases from J; junction bases left unmatched: 11. CDR3 amino acids: CASSYLREAVDTQYF. The CDR3 nucleotides read TGTGCCAGCTCGTACCTCCGGGAGGCGGTAGATACGCAGTATTTT.